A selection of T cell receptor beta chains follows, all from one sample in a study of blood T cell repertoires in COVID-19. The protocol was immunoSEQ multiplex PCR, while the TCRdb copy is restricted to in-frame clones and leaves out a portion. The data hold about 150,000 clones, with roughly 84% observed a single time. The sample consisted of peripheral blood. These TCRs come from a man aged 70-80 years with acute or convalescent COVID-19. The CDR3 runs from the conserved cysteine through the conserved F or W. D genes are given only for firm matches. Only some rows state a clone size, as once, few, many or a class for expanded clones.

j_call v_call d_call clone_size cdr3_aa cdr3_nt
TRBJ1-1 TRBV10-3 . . CAIGTGPTEAFF TGTGCCATTGGAACAGGTCCCACTGAAGCTTTCTTT
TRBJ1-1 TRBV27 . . CASSSYRDVMNTEAFF TGTGCCAGCAGTTCTTACAGGGATGTCATGAACACTGAAGCTTTCTTT
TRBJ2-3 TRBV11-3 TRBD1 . CASSFGQGSTDTQYF TGTGCCAGCAGCTTCGGACAGGGTAGCACAGATACGCAGTATTTT
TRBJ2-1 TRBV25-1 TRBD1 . CASSGPGQGIHNEQFF TGTGCCAGCAGTGGTCCGGGACAGGGGATTCACAATGAGCAGTTCTTC
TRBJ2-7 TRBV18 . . CASSPPSGDEQYF TGTGCCAGCTCACCACCGTCGGGGGACGAGCAGTACTTC
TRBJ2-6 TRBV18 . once CASSPGHIGSGANVLTF TGTGCCAGCTCACCCGGACACATCGGGTCTGGGGCCAACGTCCTGACTTTC
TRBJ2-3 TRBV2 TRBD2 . CASSEYITSEVPRAQYF TGTGCCAGCAGTGAATATATTACTAGCGAGGTTCCCAGGGCGCAGTATTTT
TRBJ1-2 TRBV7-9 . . CASSLDYMGYTF TGTGCCAGCAGCTTAGACTACATGGGCTACACCTTC
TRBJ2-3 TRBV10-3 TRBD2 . CAISLAGEDTQYF TGTGCCATCAGTCTAGCGGGAGAAGATACGCAGTATTTT
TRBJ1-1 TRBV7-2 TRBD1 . CASSLASGTVTEAFF TGTGCCAGCAGCTTAGCATCCGGGACAGTCACTGAAGCTTTCTTT
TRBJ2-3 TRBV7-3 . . CASSLGLGDTDTQYF TGTGCCAGCAGCTTAGGTCTAGGGGACACAGATACGCAGTATTTT